This is a list of T cell receptor beta chains from one sample in a study of cytomegalovirus exposure and HLA in healthy donors. Using immunoSEQ multiplex PCR, the repertoire was profiled, and TCRdb retains in-frame clones only, with some absent. The data show roughly 92,000 clones, with roughly 80% seen just once and less than 40% held by the top ten. Source material: PBMCs. These receptors originate from a man over 45 in good health and CMV-seropositive. The CDR3 runs from the conserved cysteine through the conserved F or W.

v_gene,j_gene,CDR3aa
TRBV10-1,TRBJ1-1,CASSGILDRGGKDTEAFF
TRBV10-1,TRBJ1-1,CASSDQQGDTEAFF
TRBV6-1,TRBJ1-6,CASSEIRAGSPLHF
TRBV18,TRBJ2-4,CASSPPVQGRAKNSQYF
TRBV19,TRBJ2-1,CATRGAYNEQFF
TRBV11-2,TRBJ1-2,CASSLDGAGQGNLRGYTF
TRBV27,TRBJ2-7,CASGRGVSYEQYF
TRBV5-1,TRBJ1-2,CASSPGQGLGGYTF
TRBV27,TRBJ2-1,CASSSGLAGYNEQFF
TRBV19,TRBJ1-4,CASSMTGVEKLFF
TRBV19,TRBJ1-3,CASSNSHQGGGNTIYF
TRBV29-1,TRBJ2-1,CSVLAGAASYLDEQFF
TRBV4-2,TRBJ2-7,CASSQETGHSYEQYF
TRBV13,TRBJ2-1,CASSWLTADNEQFF
TRBV6-1,TRBJ2-7,CAESTSGSPVPYF
TRBV6-5,TRBJ1-2,CASSLERGLMSYGYTF
TRBV7-2,TRBJ2-3,CASSYGDTQYF
TRBV19,TRBJ2-1,CASSTRTSGSSFF
TRBV27,TRBJ2-5,CASSLSIGTSGRVGETQYF
TRBV6-5,TRBJ2-6,CASSRPGANGLTF
TRBV7-2,TRBJ1-2,CASSLGPYYGYTF
TRBV10-1,TRBJ2-7,CASSLGRAYEQYF
TRBV7-3,TRBJ2-1,CASSFGGSNEQFF
TRBV30,TRBJ1-5,CAWSVGDYLQPQHF
TRBV7-8,TRBJ2-5,CASSLERGTQYF
TRBV6-6,TRBJ2-3,CASKSEGMADTQYF
TRBV10-3,TRBJ1-5,CAIQGENQPQHF
TRBV5-1,TRBJ2-2,CASSFTGQANTGELFF
TRBV6-5,TRBJ1-1,CASSYGPGGGTEAFF
TRBV20-1,TRBJ1-2,CSGQGDYGYTF
TRBV27,TRBJ1-1,CASSPRVSTEAFF
TRBV27,TRBJ2-1,CASSSPSGRENEQFF
TRBV15,TRBJ1-1,CATSRGGEDTEAFF
TRBV30,TRBJ2-1,CAGEKREGSYNEQFF
TRBV6-5,TRBJ1-2,CASRRQAVEGYGYTF
TRBV7-2,TRBJ2-1,CASSSIAVAYNEQFF
TRBV10-2,TRBJ2-3,CASSESLGTSTDTQYF
TRBV30,TRBJ2-2,CAGLGLSSTGELFF
TRBV19,TRBJ2-6,CASSPGPGANVLTF
TRBV4-1,TRBJ2-5,CASSQDRGRAQETQYF
TRBV7-9,TRBJ1-1,CSSSPFTGGSTFF
TRBV5-4,TRBJ2-7,CASSLPGHRVYEQYF
TRBV18,TRBJ2-7,CASSLTGRGVYEQYF
TRBV7-9,TRBJ2-7,CASSSPGRRSYEQYF
TRBV5-3,TRBJ2-3,CARRSQGSGTDTQYF
TRBV7-2,TRBJ1-2,CASSLDGQGYGYTF
TRBV2,TRBJ2-5,CASRSTGQETQYF
TRBV5-1,TRBJ2-7,CASSFGDRGVGEQYF
TRBV25-1,TRBJ2-4,CASRTGNIQYF
TRBV19,TRBJ2-2,CASRSSGGNTGELFF
TRBV6-6,TRBJ2-7,CASRLGTSGIPYEQYF
TRBV21-1,TRBJ2-7,CASSKKSLASYEQYF
TRBV11-2,TRBJ2-2,CASSRGGASTGELFF
TRBV30,TRBJ2-3,CAWDHNLGTYTDTQYF
TRBV10-3,TRBJ2-1,CAIGTQGNEQFF
TRBV6-1,TRBJ2-1,CASSVDRGVYNEQFF
TRBV30,TRBJ2-7,CACEKRAYDEQYF
TRBV7-2,TRBJ2-2,CASSLGRLAGTGELFF
TRBV5-1,TRBJ2-1,CASSLAPGTANEQFF